Following are 12 T cell receptor beta chains from one sample sequenced in a study of breast tumors, draining lymph nodes, adjacent tissues. MiXCR was run by TCRdb on the multiplex PCR reads, yielding one entry per CDR3 protein. The repertoire has roughly 16,000 distinct CDR3 sequences, approximately 51% of them found once; the top ten carry roughly 17%. The source material was tumor-adjacent breast tissue. Receptor source: a female donor with breast cancer. Some clones in this sample may be carry-over from other donors' samples.

This clonotype was counted once. This chain uses TRBV20-1 with TRBJ2-7; TRBD1 is a possible D gene (6 bases). The V and J ends lost 0 bases and 1 base respectively, with 13 bases between them. The germline V gene encodes CDR1 DFQATT and CDR2 SNEGSKA (reference sequence). The CDR3 is 15 residues long. In nucleotides, the CDR3 is TGCAGTGCTAGAGATGGGGGCAAAGGGTCCTACGAGCAGTACTTC. Its translation is CSARDGGKGSYEQYF.

This clonotype was seen just once. CDR3 nucleotide sequence: TGCAGCGTCAAAGCCGGGACCGGGGAGCTGTTTTTT. This translates into CSVKAGTGELFF. V is TRBV29-1 and J is TRBJ2-2; no clear D. The CDR3 has 12 amino acids. Deletions cut 6 bases from V and 5 bases from J, with 10 bases between. From germline, CDR1 is SQVTM and CDR2 ANQGSEA.

The chain carries TRBV19 and TRBJ2-1; 8 bases map to TRBD2. Germline CDR1 reads LNHDA; CDR2 reads SQIVND (reference sequence). This CDR3 comprises 16 residues. V gave up 6 bases and J gave up 2 bases; unmatched junction bases: 9. The CDR3 nucleotides read TGTGCCAGTAGCCCCAAAGCGGGGGAGCCCTACAATGAGCAGTTCTTC. It specifies CASSPKAGEPYNEQFF.

This clonotype showed up many times. With a much larger clone just one base away, this may be a read error. This rearrangement joins TRBV11-2 to TRBJ2-7; 9 bases agree with TRBD2. The CDR3 has 16 residues. CDR1 is SGHAT, CDR2 FQNNGV, per germline. CDR3 bases: TGTGCCAGCAGCAACCGGGGACTAGCCGTTTCCTGCGAGCAGTACTTC. It specifies CASSNRGLAVSCEQYF.

The chain has TRBV12-3 or TRBV12-4 and TRBJ1-2; D remains unclear. V was shortened by 0 bases and J by 3 bases, with 8 bases between the two germline ends. The CDR3 extends over 14 amino acids. CDR3 region: CASSLAQPDYGYTF. CDR3 DNA sequence: TGTGCCAGCAGTTTAGCCCAGCCCGACTATGGCTACACCTTC.

This clonotype came up many times. The genes are TRBV5-1 and TRBJ2-1; D unresolved. Between the trimmed V and J ends, which lost 0 bases and 5 bases, there was a span of 6 bases. Germline lookup yields CDR1 SGHRS and CDR2 YFSETQ. The CDR3 sequence is 13 residues long. In DNA, the CDR3 is TGCGCCAGCAGCTTGGCGACCCACAATGAGCAGTTCTTC. Its protein is CASSLATHNEQFF.

The V gene is TRBV19, the J gene TRBJ1-2; D unresolved. Germline V gives CDR1 LNHDA, CDR2 SQIVND (reference sequence). This CDR3 is 12 amino acids long. The ends were cut back, 6 bases at V and 4 bases at J, with 9 bases in the middle. CDR3 nucleotide sequence: TGTGCCAGTAGGAAAGAAGGCTATGGCTACACCTTC. Its translation: CASRKEGYGYTF.

The rearrangement links TRBV14 to TRBJ2-5; 13 bases line up with TRBD2. With 3 bases clipped from V and 5 bases from J, the junction kept 6 bases outside the gene matches. Germline CDR1 reads SGHDN; CDR2 reads FVKESK. CDR3 size: 16 residues. The DNA for the CDR3 is TGTGCCAGCAGCCATTGGACTAGCGGGAGTAAGGAGACCCAGTACTTC. It is translated as CASSHWTSGSKETQYF.

The chain employs TRBV4-2 and TRBJ2-7; TRBD2 matches 10 bases. V lost 0 bases to trimming and J lost 1 base; unmatched junction nucleotides: 3. Germline V gene data show CDR1 as LGHNA and CDR2 as YNFKEQ. The CDR3 runs 16 residues. The CDR3 DNA reads TGTGCCAGCAGCCAAGAAGCGGGAGGGCCTTCCTACGAGCAGTACTTC. It codes for CASSQEAGGPSYEQYF.

The chain carries TRBV19 and TRBJ2-1; 8 nucleotides agree with TRBD2. The V and J ends lost 5 bases and 2 bases, in that order; junction bases with no gene match: 8. The CDR3 consists of 16 residues. The V gene's germline CDR1 is LNHDA and CDR2 SQIVND (reference sequence). The CDR3: CASSPGQAGAYNEQFF. CDR3 DNA sequence: TGTGCCAGTAGTCCGGGACAAGCGGGAGCCTACAATGAGCAGTTCTTC.

Notes on this clonotype: The CDR3 does not end in the conserved phenylalanine or tryptophan, so this is likely a read error. No DNA is shown, since the ends of the CDR3 on it are uncertain; the CDR3 is the one TCRdb lists. The chain uses TRBV14 and TRBJ2-7. Germline CDR1 reads SGHDN; CDR2 reads FVKESK. Both ends counted, the CDR3 spans 8 residues. The CDR3: CASSQELG.

In this sample, this clonotype turned up once. V usage is TRBV15 and J usage is TRBJ2-1; 8 positions match TRBD2. The germline V gene encodes CDR1 LNHNV and CDR2 YYDKDF (reference sequence). V shed 2 bases and J 6 bases; nucleotides not matched to a gene: 9. The CDR3 has 16 residues. In nucleotides, the CDR3 is TGTGCCACCAGCAGAACACCGGGACTAGTTTCCAATGAGCAGTTCTTC. Translating it yields CATSRTPGLVSNEQFF. Full variable domain (remainder filled in from reference TRBV15 and TRBJ2-1): DAMVIQNPRYQVTQFGKPVTLSCSQTLNHNVMYWYQQKSSQAPKLLFHYYDKDFNNEADTPDNFQSRRPNTSFCFLDIRSPGLGDTAMYLCATSRTPGLVSNEQFFGPGTRLTVL.